The T cell receptor (beta chain) described here comes from a study of blood T cell repertoires in COVID-19. Study details: There were acute and convalescent COVID-19 samples, and they came from the United States, Italy and Spain. In each case, the material was cDNA or gDNA derived from T cells, B-cell-depleted T cells, or PBMCs.

The Seattle patients joined while their infection was active and were tracked longitudinally afterward. Authors' processing steps: The authors estimated nucleated cell counts from reference gene primer amplification. Libraries were prepared by immunoSEQ multiplex PCR; TCRdb keeps only in-frame clonotypes and omits some of them. That table gives V, J and clone size, and the DNA gave D and trimming. The data contain 65,000 to 90,000 clones, 70% to 80% of them singletons. Sequencing was carried out using peripheral blood. This TCR derives from a man between 65 and 80 years old with COVID-19, enrolled during active disease.

The chain's CDR3 is CASTKTGGYGTEAFF. The CDR3 nucleotides are TGTGCCAGCACCAAAACGGGGGGTTATGGGACTGAAGCTTTCTTT. The chain is built from TRBV25-1 and TRBJ1-1; D may be TRBD1 (5 bases). Trimming took 7 bases from V and 5 from J, leaving 20 bases between them. CDR3 length equals 15 residues. The germline CDR1 and CDR2 sequences are MGHDK and SYGVNS. Complete variable domain (other parts from reference TRBV25-1 and TRBJ1-1): EADIYQTPRYLVIGTGKKITLECSQTMGHDKMYWYQQDPGMELHLIHYSYGVNSTEKGDLSSESTVSRIRTEHFPLTLESARPSHTSQYLCASTKTGGYGTEAFFGQGTRLTVV.